Given below is one T cell receptor (beta chain) in context. Original data processing: Amplification with reference gene primers provided the estimates of nucleated cell counts. Data came from immunoSEQ multiplex PCR; TCRdb stores just in-frame clones and leaves some out. V, J and clone size are taken as reported in that table, and D and trimming were inferred from the DNA itself. The sample lists 85,000 to 95,000 clones; around 80% were seen once. This entry comes from a study of blood T cell repertoires in COVID-19. As for the study in general: Samples taken during acute and convalescent COVID-19 were collected in the United States, Italy and Spain. The cDNA or gDNA used as material had been derived from T cells, B-cell-depleted T cells, or PBMCs.

Deletions cut 5 bases from V and 8 bases from J, with 13 bases between. The CDR3 totals 13 residues. This clonotype was obtained from a man in his 70s with acute or convalescent COVID-19. The source material was peripheral blood. The chain uses TRBV12-3 or TRBV12-4 and TRBJ2-1, with D uncertain. The CDR3 DNA sequence: TGTGCCAGCAGTCCGCTAGAATCTGATGAGCAGTTCTTC. As protein: CASSPLESDEQFF.